A single TCR beta chain is shown here with its context. Its antigen is unknown. This record belongs to a study of T cell responses to AZD1222 COVID-19 vaccine. The protocol was immunoSEQ multiplex PCR, while the TCRdb copy is restricted to in-frame clones and leaves out a portion. The sample holds around 140,000 clones, 90% to 95% seen once. The V end lost 5 bases, the J end lost 1 base, and 8 bases lay between the germline ends. The CDR3 is 14 amino acids. CDR1 and CDR2 from the germline V gene are LNHDA and SQIVND (reference sequence). Whole-study findings and limits: The reported proportion of spike-specific TCRs targeting unmutated variant regions was nearly half.

Sequenced material: peripheral blood, taken after recovery from COVID-19. V gene TRBV19 combines with J gene TRBJ2-2; TRBD2 is a possible D gene (5 bases). The sequence was collected from an adult who had recovered from COVID-19. CDR3 sequence (DNA): TGTGCCAGTAGTTTTAGCGTGAACACCGGGGAGCTGTTTTTT. It is translated as CASSFSVNTGELFF.